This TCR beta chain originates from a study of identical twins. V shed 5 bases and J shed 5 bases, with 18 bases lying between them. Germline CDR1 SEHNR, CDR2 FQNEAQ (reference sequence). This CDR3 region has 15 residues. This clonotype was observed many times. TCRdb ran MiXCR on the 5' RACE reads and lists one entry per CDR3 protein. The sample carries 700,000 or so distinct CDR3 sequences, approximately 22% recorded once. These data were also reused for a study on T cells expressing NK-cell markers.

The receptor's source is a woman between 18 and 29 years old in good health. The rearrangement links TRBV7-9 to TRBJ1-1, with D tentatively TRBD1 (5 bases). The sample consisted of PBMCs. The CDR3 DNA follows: TGTGCCAGCAGCGATACCAGGGCATTTCGTACTGAAGCTTTCTTT. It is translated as CASSDTRAFRTEAFF.